This T cell receptor (beta chain) derives from a study of T cell changes during pregnancy in multiple sclerosis. TCRdb's table, derived via immunoSEQ multiplex PCR, lists solely in-frame clones and lacks some. Altogether some 52,000 clones are present, over 85% being singletons, with the ten largest covering around 0.4%. The sequence was collected from a female donor with multiple sclerosis, enrolled in a pregnancy study. The sample was CD4+ T cells from peripheral blood mononuclear cells, taken before pregnancy.

CDR3 protein: CASSEYRLQGKRYGYTF. In nucleotides, the CDR3 is TGCGCCAGCAGTGAGTACCGCTTACAGGGAAAGCGCTATGGCTACACCTTC. The chain links TRBV10-2 to TRBJ1-2; tentatively, D is TRBD1 (6 bases). V was pared by 1 base and J by 4 bases, with 19 bases between. Germline-derived CDR1 and CDR2 are WSHSY and SAAADI. The CDR3 is 17 residues long.